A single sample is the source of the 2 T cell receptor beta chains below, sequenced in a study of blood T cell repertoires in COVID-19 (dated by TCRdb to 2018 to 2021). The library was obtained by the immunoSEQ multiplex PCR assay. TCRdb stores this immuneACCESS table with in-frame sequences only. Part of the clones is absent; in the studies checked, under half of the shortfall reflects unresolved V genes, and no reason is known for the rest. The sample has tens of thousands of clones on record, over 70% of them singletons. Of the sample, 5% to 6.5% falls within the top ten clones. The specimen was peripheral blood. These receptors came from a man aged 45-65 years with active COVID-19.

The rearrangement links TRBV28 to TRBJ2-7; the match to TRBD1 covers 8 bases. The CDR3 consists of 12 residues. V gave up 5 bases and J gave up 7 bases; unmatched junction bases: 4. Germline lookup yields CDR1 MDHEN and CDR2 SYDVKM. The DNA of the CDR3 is TGTGCCAGCAGTCAGGACAGGGCTGAGCAGTACTTC. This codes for CASSQDRAEQYF. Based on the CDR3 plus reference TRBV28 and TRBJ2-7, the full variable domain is DVKVTQSSRYLVKRTGEKVFLECVQDMDHENMFWYRQDPGLGLRLIYFSYDVKMKEKGDIPEGYSVSREKKERFSLILESASTNQTSMYLCASSQDRAEQYFGPGTRLTVT.

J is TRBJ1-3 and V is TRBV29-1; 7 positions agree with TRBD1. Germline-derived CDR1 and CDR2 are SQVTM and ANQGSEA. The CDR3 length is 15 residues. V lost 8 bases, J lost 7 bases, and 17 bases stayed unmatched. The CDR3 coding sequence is TGCAGCATCTATGAGGACAGGCTGCTTGGGAACACCATATATTTT. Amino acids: CSIYEDRLLGNTIYF.